Shown below are 11 T cell receptor beta chains from a single sample sequenced in a study of OX40 agonist ivuxolimab in advanced cancers. Assay: immunoSEQ multiplex PCR; the TCRdb copy retains only in-frame clones and omits some. The sample records about 66,000 clones, 77% being singletons. Sequenced material: CD4+ or CD8+ T cells sorted from blood, taken in a trial of the OX40 agonist ivuxolimab. These receptors all come from an adult with an advanced solid tumor such as melanoma, head and neck, liver or kidney cancer.

This clone occurred a few times. This rearrangement joins TRBV27 to TRBJ2-7, with TRBD2 identical over 11 bases. The CDR3 length is 15 residues. In germline, CDR1 is MNHEY, CDR2 SMNVEV (reference sequence). After removal of 4 bases from V and 7 bases from J, the junction contained 9 bases not matched to a gene. This chain's CDR3 is CASSSRLAGKGEQYF. Written as DNA, the CDR3 is TGTGCCAGCAGTTCAAGACTAGCGGGAAAGGGTGAGCAGTACTTC.

This clone was recorded once. The rearrangement links TRBV28 to TRBJ2-7; TRBD1 matches 7 bases. Trimming cost V 2 bases and J 6 bases; bases outside gene matches: 7. Germline V gene sequence: CDR1 MDHEN, CDR2 SYDVKM. The CDR3 loop spans 14 amino acids. The CDR3 coding sequence is TGTGCCAGCAGTTTACCCGGGACAGTACGCGAGCAGTACTTC. This encodes CASSLPGTVREQYF.

This clone was counted once. This chain joins TRBV5-1 and TRBJ1-2, with a tentative D call TRBD1 (6 bases). CDR1 SGHRS and CDR2 YFSETQ come from the germline V gene. Trimming stripped 0 bases from V and 8 bases from J, with 11 bases between. The CDR3 totals 13 residues. The chain's CDR3 is CASSLDRAGGYTF. As DNA, the CDR3 is TGCGCCAGCAGCTTGGACAGGGCTGGGGGCTACACCTTC.

The chain employs TRBV11-1 and TRBJ1-5; D call uncertain. V gave up 1 base and J gave up 9 bases, with 10 bases separating them. The V gene's germline CDR1 is SGHAT and CDR2 FQDESV (reference sequence). CDR3 length equals 13 residues. The CDR3: CASSLEAPGPQHF. CDR3 sequence (DNA): TGTGCCAGCAGCTTAGAGGCCCCGGGGCCCCAGCATTTT.

The gene calls are TRBV7-9 and TRBJ2-6; 9 positions agree with TRBD1. The CDR3 has 16 residues. The J segment lost 6 bases and the V segment lost 0 bases, leaving 3 bases of the junction unmatched. CDR1 is SEHNR and CDR2 is FQNEAQ in the germline V gene (reference sequence). CDR3 amino acids: CASSLATGGAANVLTF. CDR3 in DNA: TGTGCCAGCAGCTTAGCTACAGGGGGCGCGGCCAACGTCCTGACTTTC.

This rearrangement joins TRBV5-5 to TRBJ2-7; 8 positions match TRBD2. CDR1 and CDR2 (germline): SGHKS, YYEKEE (reference sequence). The junction had 15 bases not matched to a gene; V was cut back by 3 bases and J by 7 bases. The CDR3 runs to 16 residues. CDR3 region: CASSWTGAGGSGEQYF. As DNA, the CDR3 is TGTGCCAGCAGCTGGACGGGTGCGGGGGGTTCGGGTGAGCAGTACTTC.

This clone was observed a single time. The chain uses TRBV19 and TRBJ1-2; D is unresolved. The CDR3 runs to 11 residues. The germline CDR1 and CDR2 sequences are LNHDA and SQIVND (reference sequence). V shed 6 bases and J shed 8 bases, with 10 bases lying between them. CDR3 sequence: CASSLAGGYTF. The DNA of the CDR3 is TGTGCCAGTAGCCTCGCTGGGGGCTACACCTTC.

This chain joins TRBV7-3 and TRBJ2-5; D may be TRBD2 (6 bases). Per the germline V gene, CDR1 is SGHTA and CDR2 is FQGTGA. The CDR3 runs 15 residues. Trimming took off 4 bases at V and 5 bases at J, with 17 bases between the two ends. In DNA, the CDR3 is TGTGCCAGCAGCTCGCGGGCGGGAATCACGGAGACCCAGTACTTC. Protein: CASSSRAGITETQYF.

This clone was seen once. Here the CDR3 DNA reads TGCGCCAGCAGCTCTGGGACGTTTGGCGATACGCAGTATTTT. Protein: CASSSGTFGDTQYF. This rearrangement joins TRBV5-1 to TRBJ2-3; D tentatively fits TRBD1 or TRBD2 (5 bases each). Between the trimmed V and J ends, which lost 3 bases and 6 bases, there was a span of 14 bases. CDR3 length: 14 amino acids. The germline CDR1 and CDR2 sequences are SGHRS and YFSETQ. Supplemented by reference TRBV5-1 and TRBJ2-3, the full variable domain reads KAGVTQTPRYLIKTRGQQVTLSCSPISGHRSVSWYQQTPGQGLQFLFEYFSETQRNKGNFPGRFSGRQFSNSRSEMNVSTLELGDSALYLCASSSGTFGDTQYFGPGTRLTVL.

CDR3 sequence: CASSLNQDKSYEQYF. CDR3 DNA sequence: TGCGCCAGCAGCTTGAATCAGGACAAGTCCTACGAGCAGTACTTC. The rearrangement joins TRBV5-1 to TRBJ2-7; D is perhaps TRBD1 (5 bases). The CDR3 totals 15 residues. The V end was cut by 1 base, the J end by 1 base, with 12 bases between. Germline values: CDR1 SGHRS, CDR2 YFSETQ.

DNA of the CDR3: TGTGCCAGCAGTGGTGGCCTAGCGGGGGCAGACATTCAGTACTTC. The encoded protein is CASSGGLAGADIQYF. The gene calls are TRBV6-6 and TRBJ2-4, with TRBD2 matching 10 bases. CDR3 length: 15 amino acids. Per germline, CDR1 MNHNY and CDR2 SVGAGI (reference sequence). Losses at the gene ends were 5 bases for V and 8 bases for J; bases not matched to a gene: 9.